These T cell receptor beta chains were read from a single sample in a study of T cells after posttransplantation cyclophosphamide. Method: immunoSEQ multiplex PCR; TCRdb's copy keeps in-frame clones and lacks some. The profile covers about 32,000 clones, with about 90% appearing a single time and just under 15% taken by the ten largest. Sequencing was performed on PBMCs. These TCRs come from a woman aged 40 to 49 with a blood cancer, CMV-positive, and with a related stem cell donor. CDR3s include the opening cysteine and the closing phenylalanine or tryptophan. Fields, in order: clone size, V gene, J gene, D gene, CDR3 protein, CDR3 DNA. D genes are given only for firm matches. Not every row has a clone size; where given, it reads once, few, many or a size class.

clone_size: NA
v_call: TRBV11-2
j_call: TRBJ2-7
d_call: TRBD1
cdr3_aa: CASSFYKGQGRDEQYF
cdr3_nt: TGTGCCAGCAGCTTCTACAAGGGACAGGGGAGGGACGAGCAGTACTTC

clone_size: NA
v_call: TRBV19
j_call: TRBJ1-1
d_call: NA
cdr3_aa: CASSIGSGRTEAFF
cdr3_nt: TGTGCCAGTAGTATCGGGTCAGGGCGCACTGAAGCTTTCTTT

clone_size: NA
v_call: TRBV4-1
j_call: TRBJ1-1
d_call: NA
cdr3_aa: CASTAGLLQGNTEAFF
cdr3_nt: TGCGCCAGCACGGCAGGCCTCCTTCAGGGAAACACTGAAGCTTTCTTT

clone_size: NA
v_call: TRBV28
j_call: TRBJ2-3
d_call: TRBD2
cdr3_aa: CASSPPGALTSGSGDTQYF
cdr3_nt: TGTGCCAGCAGCCCCCCGGGGGCGTTGACTAGCGGGTCTGGGGATACGCAGTATTTT

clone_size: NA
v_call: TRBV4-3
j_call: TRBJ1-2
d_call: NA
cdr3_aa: CASSQGEGGGYGYTF
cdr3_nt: TGCGCCAGCAGCCAAGGTGAAGGGGGGGGCTATGGCTACACCTTC

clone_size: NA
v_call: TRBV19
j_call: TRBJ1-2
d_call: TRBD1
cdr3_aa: CASSGTGRGGYTF
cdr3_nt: TGTGCCAGTAGCGGGACAGGGAGGGGTGGCTACACCTTC

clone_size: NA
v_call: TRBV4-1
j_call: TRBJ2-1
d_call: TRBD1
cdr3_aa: CASSLRDRSFDEQFF
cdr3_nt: TGCGCCAGCAGCCTCCGGGACAGAAGCTTCGATGAGCAGTTCTTC

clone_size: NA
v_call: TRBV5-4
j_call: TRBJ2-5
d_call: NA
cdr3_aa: CASSSGQQETQYF
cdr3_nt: TGTGCCAGCAGCTCTGGACAGCAAGAGACCCAGTACTTC

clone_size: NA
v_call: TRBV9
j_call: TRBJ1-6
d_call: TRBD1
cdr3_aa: CASSVDRGKHSPLHF
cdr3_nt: TGTGCCAGCAGCGTAGACAGGGGTAAACATTCACCCCTCCACTTT

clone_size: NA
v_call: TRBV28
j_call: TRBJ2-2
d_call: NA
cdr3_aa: CASSLYGGASPSTGELFF
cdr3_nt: TGTGCCAGCAGTTTATATGGGGGGGCGTCCCCCAGCACCGGGGAGCTGTTTTTT

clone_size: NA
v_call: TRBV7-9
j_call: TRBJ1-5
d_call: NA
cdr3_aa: CASSLDYQPQHF
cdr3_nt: TGTGCCAGCAGCTTGGACTATCAGCCCCAGCATTTT

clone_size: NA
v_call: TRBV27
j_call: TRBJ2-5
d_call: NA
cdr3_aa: CASSLFFDRRETQYF
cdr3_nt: TGTGCCAGCAGTTTATTTTTCGACAGAAGAGAGACCCAGTACTTC

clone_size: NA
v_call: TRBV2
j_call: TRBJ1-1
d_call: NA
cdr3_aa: CASSRNYPEAFF
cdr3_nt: TGTGCCAGCAGCCGCAACTACCCTGAAGCTTTCTTT

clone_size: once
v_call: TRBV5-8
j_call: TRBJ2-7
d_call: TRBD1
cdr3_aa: CASSLGPGQGQNSYEQYF
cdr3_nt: TGTGCCAGCAGCTTGGGACCGGGACAGGGTCAAAACTCCTACGAGCAGTACTTC

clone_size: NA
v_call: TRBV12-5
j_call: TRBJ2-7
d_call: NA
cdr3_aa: CASGLDPTWEQYF
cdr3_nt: TGTGCTAGTGGTTTGGATCCGACTTGGGAGCAGTACTTC

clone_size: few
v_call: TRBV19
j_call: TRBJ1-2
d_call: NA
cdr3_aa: CASSIDDTSNGYTF
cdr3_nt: TGTGCCAGTAGTATAGACGACACTTCTAATGGCTACACCTTC

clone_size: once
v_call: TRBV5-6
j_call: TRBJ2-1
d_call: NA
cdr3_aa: CASSFSNEQFF
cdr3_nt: TGTGCCAGCAGCTTCTCCAATGAGCAGTTCTTC

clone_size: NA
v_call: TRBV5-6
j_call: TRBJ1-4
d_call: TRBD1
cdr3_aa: CASSLGRRQGHEKLFF
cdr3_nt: TGTGCCAGCAGCTTGGGTCGTAGACAGGGACATGAAAAACTGTTTTTT

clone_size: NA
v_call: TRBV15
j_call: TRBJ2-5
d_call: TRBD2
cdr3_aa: CATSMGGQETQYF
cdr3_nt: TGTGCCACCAGCATGGGGGGGCAAGAGACCCAGTACTTC

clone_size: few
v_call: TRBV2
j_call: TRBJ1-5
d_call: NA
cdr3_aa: CASSEAELTNQPQHF
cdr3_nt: TGTGCCAGCAGTGAAGCAGAACTTACGAATCAGCCCCAGCATTTT

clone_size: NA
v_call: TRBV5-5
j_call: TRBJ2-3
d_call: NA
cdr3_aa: CASSLYTRGYTDTQYF
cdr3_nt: TGTGCCAGCAGCTTGTATACTCGCGGATACACAGATACGCAGTATTTT

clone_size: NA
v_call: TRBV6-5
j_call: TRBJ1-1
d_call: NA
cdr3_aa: CASSPTVNTEAFF
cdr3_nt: TGTGCCAGCAGCCCAACAGTAAACACTGAAGCTTTCTTT